A selection of T cell receptor beta chains follows, all from one sample in a study of T cells in localized non-small cell lung cancer. Some clones are missing from TCRdb's copy, which holds only in-frame ones; the method was immunoSEQ multiplex PCR. The table lists around 26,000 clones, roughly 87% of them singletons. This sample comprised peripheral blood, obtained before any cancer treatment. These receptors all stem from a woman aged 35 to 75 with stage I lung adenocarcinoma. Each CDR3 is given with its conserved first and last residue. A D gene is named only where the DNA matches it firmly. A row's size may be missing; if present it is once, few, many or a size class.

TRBJ2-7,TRBV6-5,TRBD1,-,CASSPDRDTYEQYF,TGTGCCAGCAGTCCCGACAGGGATACCTACGAGCAGTACTTC
TRBJ1-2,TRBV18,-,-,CASSPPGRTPYGYTF,TGTGCCAGCTCACCTCCGGGACGGACGCCCTATGGCTACACCTTC
TRBJ1-2,TRBV7-2,TRBD1,-,CASSRGGQKGSGYTF,TGTGCCAGCAGCCGGGGGGGACAGAAAGGGAGTGGCTACACCTTC
TRBJ2-7,TRBV7-2,TRBD2,-,CASSFGTSGYEQYF,TGTGCCAGCAGTTTCGGGACTAGCGGATACGAGCAGTACTTC
TRBJ1-2,TRBV19,-,-,CASWGTSGGYTF,TGTGCCAGTTGGGGGACCTCAGGAGGCTACACCTTC
TRBJ1-2,TRBV9,-,few,CASSPLNYGYTF,TGTGCCAGCAGCCCGTTGAACTATGGCTACACCTTC
TRBJ2-7,TRBV27,-,-,CASSSSRTGELNEQYF,-
TRBJ1-2,TRBV7-9,-,-,CASSVFSGISESYTF,TGTGCCAGCAGTGTTTTCTCAGGAATTTCGGAGAGCTACACCTTC
TRBJ2-1,TRBV11-3,-,few,CASSHARVIYNEQFF,TGTGCCAGCAGCCACGCGCGGGTCATATACAATGAGCAGTTCTTC
TRBJ1-5,TRBV7-2,-,once,CASSPINGNQPQHF,TGTGCCAGCAGCCCCATCAACGGCAATCAGCCCCAGCATTTT
TRBJ1-1,TRBV2,-,few,CASEGGAKWPNTEAFF,TGTGCCAGCGAGGGGGGGGCCAAATGGCCCAACACTGAAGCTTTCTTT
TRBJ1-2,TRBV7-9,-,few,CASSLDNYGYTF,TGTGCCAGCAGCCTAGATAACTATGGCTACACCTTC
TRBJ2-7,TRBV28,-,-,CASKGPFLGPRDEQYF,TGTGCCAGCAAGGGACCTTTTTTGGGTCCACGGGACGAGCAGTACTTC
TRBJ2-7,TRBV4-1,TRBD1,-,CASSQRQGSYEQYF,TGCGCCAGCAGCCAAAGACAGGGAAGCTACGAGCAGTACTTC
TRBJ1-4,TRBV9,TRBD1,-,CASSIRQGFNEKLFF,TGTGCCAGCAGCATCCGACAGGGATTTAATGAAAAACTGTTTTTT
TRBJ2-7,TRBV4-1,-,-,CASSQEPALSSYEQYF,TGCGCCAGCAGCCAAGAACCAGCACTTAGCTCCTACGAGCAGTACTTC
TRBJ2-1,TRBV6-6,TRBD2,-,CASSYSGASGHNEQFF,TGTGCCAGCAGTTACTCGGGGGCTAGCGGGCACAATGAGCAGTTCTTC
TRBJ2-1,TRBV5-1,TRBD1,-,CASSRDRGEGEQFF,TGCGCCAGCAGTCGGGACAGGGGAGAGGGTGAGCAGTTCTTC
TRBJ1-4,TRBV19,TRBD1,-,CASSMADRVATNEKLFF,TGTGCCAGTAGTATGGCGGACAGGGTTGCAACTAATGAAAAACTGTTTTTT
TRBJ2-3,TRBV7-2,-,few,CASSWRGDTQYF,TGTGCCAGCAGCTGGAGGGGAGATACGCAGTATTTT